The rows below give T cell receptor beta chains drawn from one sample of a study of T cell repertoires in cytomegalovirus infection. MiXCR, run by TCRdb on the reads, gives a single entry per CDR3 protein. The table shows 150,000 or so distinct CDR3 sequences, with about a quarter occurring only once. The sample consisted of PBMCs. Receptor source: a human donor in good health (CMV status not recorded). Some clones in this sample may be carry-over from other donors' samples. Each CDR3 is given with its conserved first and last residue. The D gene is left open where the match is weak. For some rows the clone size is stated as once, few or many, or as a class when expanded; others skip it.

v_call	clone_size	j_call	d_call	cdr3_nt	cdr3_aa
TRBV7-2	many	TRBJ2-7	.	TGTGCCAGCAGCTTACGTGGGTACGAGCAGTACTTC	CASSLRGYEQYF
TRBV30	few	TRBJ1-1	.	TGTGCCTGTATTTCAGGCGCGAGAACTGAAGCTTTCTTT	CACISGARTEAFF
TRBV20-1	few	TRBJ2-7	TRBD1	TGCAGTGCTGCCGGGACAGGGTCTTCCTACGAGCAGTACTTC	CSAAGTGSSYEQYF
TRBV20-1	few	TRBJ2-1	TRBD2	TGCAGTGCTGAACTAGCGGGAGGCTCCTACAATGAGCAGTTCTTC	CSAELAGGSYNEQFF
TRBV7-6	few	TRBJ2-5	TRBD2	TGTGCCAGCAGCGACCGCAGCGGGGGAGAGACCCAGTACTTC	CASSDRSGGETQYF
TRBV6-2/TRBV6-3	.	TRBJ1-1	TRBD1	TGTGCCAGCAGTCCAGCCGGGACAGGGATACCTGAAGCTTTCTTT	CASSPAGTGIPEAFF
TRBV5-1	few	TRBJ2-2	TRBD1	TGCGCCAGCAGCTTCTCGACAGGGACGGACACCGGGGAGCTGTTTTTT	CASSFSTGTDTGELFF
TRBV28	.	TRBJ2-7	.	TGTGCCAGCAGCCAAGAGGGCTGGGGCTCCTACGAGCAGTACTTC	CASSQEGWGSYEQYF
TRBV2	.	TRBJ1-1	.	TGTGCCAGCAGCCGGGAACATAACACTGAAGCTTTCTTT	CASSREHNTEAFF
TRBV27	few	TRBJ2-1	.	TGTGCCAGCAGTTTCTTCAATGAGCAGTTCTTC	CASSFFNEQFF
TRBV15	.	TRBJ2-5	.	TGTGCCACCAGCAGAGACGTCAGGGCGGAGGAGACCCAGTACTTC	CATSRDVRAEETQYF
TRBV15	.	TRBJ2-7	TRBD2	TGTGCCACCAGCAGCTCCACTAGCGGGAGAATGATCGAGCAGTACTTC	CATSSSTSGRMIEQYF
TRBV7-9	.	TRBJ1-1	.	TGTGCCAGCAAGGGGTATGAAGCTTTCTTT	CASKGYEAFF
TRBV20-1	.	TRBJ1-1	TRBD1	TGCAGTGCTAGAGATGGGGACAGGGCGAACACTGAAGCTTTCTTT	CSARDGDRANTEAFF
TRBV6-5	few	TRBJ1-1	.	TGTGCCAGCAGTTACCGAGGGACTGCTAAAGCTTTCTTT	CASSYRGTAKAFF
TRBV7-8	.	TRBJ1-2	.	TGTGCCAGCAGCGTCGGGACTACCGGGGGCTACACCTTC	CASSVGTTGGYTF
TRBV20-1	.	TRBJ1-1	TRBD1	TGCAGTGCTAGCAGGGAGGGGGCGGGCACTGAAGCTTTCTTT	CSASREGAGTEAFF
TRBV7-9	.	TRBJ1-1	TRBD1	TGTGCCAGCAGCCCGAGCAGGGGGACTGAAGCTTTCTTT	CASSPSRGTEAFF
TRBV11-2	few	TRBJ2-3	TRBD1	TGTGCCAGCAGATTAGCAGGGACAGGGATCGCAGATACGCAGTATTTT	CASRLAGTGIADTQYF
TRBV28	.	TRBJ1-2	.	TGTGCCAGCAGACTCCAGACAGGAGGCTACACCTTC	CASRLQTGGYTF
TRBV28	many	TRBJ1-1	.	TGTGCCAGCACGCTGGCCGGACTTATGGCGGAAGCTTTCTTT	CASTLAGLMAEAFF
TRBV19	few	TRBJ1-1	.	TGTGCCAGTAGTATTTGGGGGGCTGAAGCTTTCTTT	CASSIWGAEAFF
TRBV11-3	.	TRBJ2-1	.	TGTGCCAGCAGCCCCAACACGGGCAATGAGCAGTTCTTC	CASSPNTGNEQFF
TRBV5-4	few	TRBJ1-1	.	TGTGCCAGCAGCGTACAGGGTAGAAACACTGAAGCTTTCTTT	CASSVQGRNTEAFF
TRBV7-9	many	TRBJ1-2	.	TGTGCCAGCAGCATACCCTCCCCGGCTGACGGCTACACCTTC	CASSIPSPADGYTF
TRBV6-2/TRBV6-3	.	TRBJ2-5	.	TGTGCCAGCACCACCGTAAAGGGAGTCGTGGAGACCCAGTACTTC	CASTTVKGVVETQYF
TRBV19	few	TRBJ1-4	TRBD1	TGTGCCAGTAGTCGCCTCCGGGACAGTCATGAAAAACTGTTTTTT	CASSRLRDSHEKLFF
TRBV27	.	TRBJ2-1	TRBD1	TGTGCCAGCAGTCCAGGGGGAAGGGGCAATGAGCAGTTCTTC	CASSPGGRGNEQFF
TRBV28	.	TRBJ2-1	TRBD2	TGTGCCAGCAGTTCCGGGGTAGCGGGGGTAAATGAGCAGTTCTTC	CASSSGVAGVNEQFF